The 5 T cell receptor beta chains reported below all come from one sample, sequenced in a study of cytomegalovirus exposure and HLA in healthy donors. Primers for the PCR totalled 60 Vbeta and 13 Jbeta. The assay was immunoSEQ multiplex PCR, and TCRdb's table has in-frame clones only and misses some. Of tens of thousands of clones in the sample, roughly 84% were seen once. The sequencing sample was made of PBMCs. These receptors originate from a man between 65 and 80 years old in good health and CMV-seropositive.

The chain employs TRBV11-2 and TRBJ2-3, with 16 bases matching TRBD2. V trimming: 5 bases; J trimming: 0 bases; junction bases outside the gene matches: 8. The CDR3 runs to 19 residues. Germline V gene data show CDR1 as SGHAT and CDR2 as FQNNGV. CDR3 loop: CASSRGLAGGRMSTDTQYF. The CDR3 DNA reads TGTGCCAGCAGCCGGGGACTAGCGGGGGGGCGCATGAGCACAGATACGCAGTATTTT.

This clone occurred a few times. In DNA form, the CDR3 reads TGTGCCAGCAGCCTGAACCTCCCGGGACAGAATGAAAAACTGTTTTTT. It yields the protein CASSLNLPGQNEKLFF. The chain couples TRBV5-5 to TRBJ1-4; 7 nucleotides line up with TRBD1. The CDR3 loop spans 16 amino acids. Germline CDR1 is SGHKS and CDR2 is YYEKEE (reference sequence). The V segment lost 4 bases and the J segment 5 bases; nucleotides outside the gene matches: 11.

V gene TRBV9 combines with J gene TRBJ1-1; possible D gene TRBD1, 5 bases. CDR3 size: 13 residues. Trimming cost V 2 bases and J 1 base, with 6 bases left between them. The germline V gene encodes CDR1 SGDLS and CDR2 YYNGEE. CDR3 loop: CASSVGANTEAFF. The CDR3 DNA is TGTGCCAGCAGCGTTGGGGCGAACACTGAAGCTTTCTTT.

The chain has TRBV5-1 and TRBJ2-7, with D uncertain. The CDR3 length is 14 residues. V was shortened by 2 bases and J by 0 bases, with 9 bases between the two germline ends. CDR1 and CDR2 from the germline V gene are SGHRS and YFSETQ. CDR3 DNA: TGCGCCAGCAGCTTTGGCCCTAGCTCCTACGAGCAGTACTTC. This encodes CASSFGPSSYEQYF.

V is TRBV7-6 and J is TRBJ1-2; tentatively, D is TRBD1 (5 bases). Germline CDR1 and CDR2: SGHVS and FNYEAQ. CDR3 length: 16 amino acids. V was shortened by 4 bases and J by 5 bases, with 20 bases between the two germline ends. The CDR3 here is CASSSRDSPAHYGYTF. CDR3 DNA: TGTGCCAGCAGCTCCCGGGACTCCCCCGCCCATTATGGCTACACCTTC.